These 25 T cell receptor beta chains originate from one sample sequenced in a study of cytomegalovirus exposure and HLA in healthy donors. PCR was performed using 60 Vbeta and 13 Jbeta primers. Using immunoSEQ multiplex PCR, the repertoire was profiled, and TCRdb retains in-frame clones only, with some absent. The table lists some 140,000 clones, around 85% of them singletons, with under 7% in the top ten. The sequencing input was PBMCs. These receptors were obtained from a woman in her twenties or thirties in good health and CMV-seropositive.

The J gene is TRBJ1-1, the V gene TRBV2; D is perhaps TRBD1 (6 bases). Germline V gene data show CDR1 as SNHLY and CDR2 as FYNNEI. The CDR3 is made up of 13 amino acids. Trimming took off 4 bases at V and 4 bases at J, with 10 bases between the two ends. The CDR3 protein is CASSVQGTTEAFF. In nucleotides, the CDR3 is TGTGCCAGCAGTGTCCAGGGGACCACTGAAGCTTTCTTT.

The chain carries TRBV16 and TRBJ1-3; D unresolved. V lost 0 bases to trimming and J lost 4 bases, with 7 bases between them. Germline V gives CDR1 KGHSY, CDR2 FQNENV. The CDR3 is 14 residues long. CDR3 protein: CASSQSGAGNTIYF. In DNA form, the CDR3 reads TGTGCCAGCAGCCAATCAGGAGCGGGAAACACCATATATTTT.

V is TRBV13 and J is TRBJ2-7; the D gene is possibly TRBD2 (5 bases). The CDR3 contains 14 residues. Germline V lookup: CDR1 PRHDT, CDR2 FYEKMQ (reference sequence). V was pared by 2 bases and J by 5 bases, with 13 bases between. CDR3 nucleotides: TGTGCCAGCAGCTTACAAGGGTCCGGGGACGAGCAGTACTTC. This translates into CASSLQGSGDEQYF.

J is TRBJ1-1 and V is TRBV7-6; 9 nucleotides line up with TRBD1. The length of the CDR3 is 14 residues. The V segment lost 3 bases and the J segment 7 bases; nucleotides outside the gene matches: 6. Looked up from germline, CDR1 is SGHVS and CDR2 is FNYEAQ. The CDR3: CASSFTGGWGEAFF. The CDR3 nucleotides are TGTGCCAGCAGCTTTACAGGGGGCTGGGGTGAAGCTTTCTTT.

The chain uses TRBV11-1 and TRBJ1-1; tentatively, D is TRBD1 (5 bases). Trimming left V 0 bases short and J 6 bases short, with 17 bases between. From germline, CDR1 is SGHAT and CDR2 FQDESV (reference sequence). The CDR3 extends over 16 amino acids. The CDR3 sequence: CASSLAGRDWNSEAFF. The DNA for the CDR3 is TGTGCCAGCAGCTTAGCGGGGCGAGATTGGAATTCTGAAGCTTTCTTT.

V is TRBV7-2 and J is TRBJ2-7, with D hard to call. This CDR3 contains 14 residues. The germline gives CDR1 SGHTA, CDR2 FQGNSA. Trimming left V 2 bases short and J 2 bases short, with 10 bases between. CDR3 residues: CASSLILAAYEQYF. CDR3 coding DNA: TGTGCCAGCAGCTTAATCCTGGCTGCCTACGAGCAGTACTTC. Together with reference TRBV7-2 and TRBJ2-7, the CDR3 gives the full variable domain: GAGVSQSPSNKVTEKGKDVELRCDPISGHTALYWYRQSLGQGLEFLIYFQGNSAPDKSGLPSDRFSAERTGGSVSTLTIQRTQQEDSAVYLCASSLILAAYEQYFGPGTRLTVT.

The chain uses TRBV25-1 and TRBJ2-7; D possibly corresponds to TRBD1 (7 bases). Germline assignment: CDR1 MGHDK and CDR2 SYGVNS. Deletions cut 4 bases from V and 7 bases from J, with 23 bases between. This CDR3 has 16 amino acids. The CDR3 reads CASSAVTGRISGEQYF. CDR3 bases: TGTGCCAGCAGTGCGGTGACAGGGAGGATTTCAGGGGAGCAGTACTTC.

This sequence joins TRBV5-4 and TRBJ1-1; D possibly corresponds to TRBD1 (6 bases). Germline V gene data show CDR1 as SGHNT and CDR2 as YYREEE (reference sequence). The CDR3 sequence is 13 residues long. Trimming took off 5 bases at V and 7 bases at J, with 15 bases between the two ends. The CDR3 DNA reads TGTGCCAGCAGGAGAGGGGGGGAGGGTGAAGCTTTCTTT. This encodes CASRRGGEGEAFF.

The rearrangement uses TRBV2 and TRBJ2-1; 7 bases line up with TRBD1. CDR1 and CDR2 (germline): SNHLY, FYNNEI. V shed 7 bases, J shed 1 base, and the junction held 7 bases outside the gene matches. The CDR3 loop spans 15 amino acids. The CDR3 bases are TGTGCCAGCATACAGGGGAAAGGGTCCTACAATGAGCAGTTCTTC. Translation gives CASIQGKGSYNEQFF. The variable domain in full, completed from reference TRBV2 and TRBJ2-1, reads EPEVTQTPSHQVTQMGQEVILRCVPISNHLYFYWYRQILGQKVEFLVSFYNNEISEKSEIFDDQFSVERPDGSNFTLKIRSTKLEDSAMYFCASIQGKGSYNEQFFGPGTRLTVL.

About this clone: The same CDR3 is also encoded by other DNA sequences in this sample. The chain is built from TRBV9 and TRBJ1-1, with D uncertain. Germline assignment: CDR1 SGDLS and CDR2 YYNGEE. The CDR3 extends over 15 amino acids. Trimming removed 0 bases at V and 2 bases at J, with 11 bases between. CDR3 in amino acids: CASSVGGGLNTEAFF. CDR3 sequence (DNA): TGTGCCAGCAGCGTAGGAGGCGGCCTTAACACTGAAGCTTTCTTT.

This chain uses TRBV6-1 with TRBJ2-4; TRBD2 might be the D (5 bases). Germline V gene data show CDR1 as MNHNS and CDR2 as SASEGT. CDR3 size: 12 residues. Trimming took off 3 bases at V and 7 bases at J, with 7 bases between the two ends. Written as DNA, the CDR3 is TGTGCCAGCAGTGAGGGAGAGAACATTCAGTACTTC. It yields the protein CASSEGENIQYF.

A remark on this clone: Other nucleotide sequences in the sample specify the same CDR3. The chain combines TRBV10-3 with TRBJ2-7; 10 positions agree with TRBD2. This CDR3 region has 15 residues. The germline gives CDR1 ENHRY, CDR2 SYGVKD. After removal of 3 bases from V and 0 bases from J, the junction contained 2 bases not matched to a gene. The CDR3 protein is CAISDSGGSSYEQYF. The CDR3 bases are TGTGCCATCAGTGATAGCGGGGGGAGCTCCTACGAGCAGTACTTC.

The chain has TRBV30 and TRBJ2-1; a weak D match, TRBD1 (5 bases). The CDR3 consists of 15 residues. Germline V lookup: CDR1 GTSNPN, CDR2 SVGIG (reference sequence). The V end was cut by 0 bases, the J end by 0 bases, with 9 bases between. CDR3 bases: TGTGCCTGGAGTGTAGGGGTAAGCTCCTACAATGAGCAGTTCTTC. Translation gives CAWSVGVSSYNEQFF.

The V and J genes are TRBV5-1 and TRBJ1-1; a possible D gene is TRBD1 (6 bases). CDR1 and CDR2 from the germline V gene are SGHRS and YFSETQ. The length of the CDR3 is 16 residues. V lost 4 bases and J 4 bases, leaving 20 bases between the germline ends. In nucleotides, the CDR3 is TGCGCCAGCAGCACCGCTCCCGGACAGAGTGTCACTGAAGCTTTCTTT. It yields the protein CASSTAPGQSVTEAFF.

The rearrangement links TRBV10-3 to TRBJ1-3; D remains unclear. Germline CDR1 and CDR2: ENHRY and SYGVKD. The CDR3 has 12 residues. V was trimmed by 8 bases and J by 1 base, leaving 6 bases between them. DNA of the CDR3: TGTGCCATCGGAGGATCTGGAAACACCATATATTTT. Residues: CAIGGSGNTIYF.

J is TRBJ2-7 and V is TRBV5-1; weak D call: TRBD1 (5 bases). Germline values: CDR1 SGHRS, CDR2 YFSETQ. With 4 bases removed from V and 3 bases from J, the gap between germline ends came to 14 bases. This CDR3 is 14 amino acids long. In nucleotides, the CDR3 is TGCGCCAGCAGCGCTCAGGGTCTACTCTACGAGCAGTACTTC. Translation gives CASSAQGLLYEQYF.

The chain combines TRBV5-1 with TRBJ1-3; no reliable D call. Trimming left V 2 bases short and J 0 bases short, with 9 bases between. The CDR3 is made up of 15 amino acids. CDR1 and CDR2 (germline): SGHRS, YFSETQ. In nucleotides, the CDR3 is TGCGCCAGCAGCTTAGAGGATTTCTCTGGAAACACCATATATTTT. Its translation is CASSLEDFSGNTIYF.

The chain has TRBV30 and TRBJ1-5, with 8 bases lining up with TRBD1. CDR3 length: 14 residues. J gave up 6 bases and V 2 bases, and 6 bases lay outside the gene matches. Germline loops: CDR1 GTSNPN, CDR2 SVGIG (reference sequence). DNA for the CDR3: TGTGCCTGGAGTAACGGACAGGGAGTTCAGCCCCAGCATTTT. As protein: CAWSNGQGVQPQHF.

The sample holds one count of this clone. The V call is TRBV10-3, the J call TRBJ1-1; no clear D. Germline values: CDR1 ENHRY, CDR2 SYGVKD. V lost 3 bases and J 7 bases, leaving 18 bases between the germline ends. The CDR3 extends over 15 amino acids. CDR3 sequence (DNA): TGTGCCATCAGTGACCCCGGAAGAGGGTGGGGTGAAGCTTTCTTT. It encodes CAISDPGRGWGEAFF.

Details on this clone: One end of the junction varies from germline; a read error may be responsible. In the same sample, other DNA sequences code for this CDR3. The V call is TRBV19, the J call TRBJ1-5; perhaps TRBD1 as D (6 bases). The CDR3 extends over 14 amino acids. Germline V gene lookup returns CDR1 LNHDA and CDR2 SQIVND (reference sequence). The CDR3 sequence: CASSNRESNQPQHF. Here the CDR3 DNA reads TGTGCCAGTAGTAACAGGGAAAGCAATCAGCCCCAGCACTTT.

The rearrangement joins TRBV5-1 to TRBJ2-1, with D unclear. This CDR3 region has 16 residues. Per the germline V gene, CDR1 is SGHRS and CDR2 is YFSETQ. The germline V and J ends were trimmed by 2 bases and 0 bases, with 12 bases remaining between them. The CDR3 here is CASSLAPTGSYNEQFF. The CDR3, as DNA: TGCGCCAGCAGCTTAGCGCCGACGGGCTCCTACAATGAGCAGTTCTTC.

The rearrangement uses TRBV11-2 and TRBJ1-1; perhaps TRBD1 as D (5 bases). CDR3 size: 13 residues. Germline assignment: CDR1 SGHAT and CDR2 FQNNGV. V dropped 5 bases and J dropped 5 bases, with 12 bases sitting between them. CDR3 bases: TGTGCCAGCAGCCCTCCGGGACTGACTGAAGCTTTCTTT. Translation gives CASSPPGLTEAFF.

This chain uses TRBV6-1 with TRBJ1-3; unclear D gene. The germline CDR1 and CDR2 sequences are MNHNS and SASEGT. The V and J ends lost 2 bases and 1 base respectively, with 9 bases between them. The CDR3 spans 15 residues. CDR3 in amino acids: CASSETVGSGNTIYF. In nucleotides, the CDR3 is TGTGCCAGCAGTGAAACTGTCGGGTCTGGAAACACCATATATTTT.

This sequence joins TRBV18 and TRBJ1-1; a weak D match, TRBD1 (5 bases). Germline CDR1 and CDR2: KGHSH and LQKENI. Trimming removed 4 bases at V and 3 bases at J, with 15 bases between. The CDR3 spans 15 residues. The CDR3: CASSRTGLGDTEAFF. CDR3 nucleotides: TGTGCCAGCTCACGTACGGGACTAGGGGACACTGAAGCTTTCTTT.

V gene TRBV18 combines with J gene TRBJ2-1; 10 bases are shared with TRBD2. Germline V gene data show CDR1 as KGHSH and CDR2 as LQKENI. Trimming took 2 bases from V and 0 from J; bases not matched to a gene: 7. The CDR3 covers 18 residues. CDR3 region: CASSPRLAGDSSYNEQFF. CDR3 DNA sequence: TGTGCCAGCTCACCAAGGCTAGCGGGGGACAGCTCCTACAATGAGCAGTTCTTC.